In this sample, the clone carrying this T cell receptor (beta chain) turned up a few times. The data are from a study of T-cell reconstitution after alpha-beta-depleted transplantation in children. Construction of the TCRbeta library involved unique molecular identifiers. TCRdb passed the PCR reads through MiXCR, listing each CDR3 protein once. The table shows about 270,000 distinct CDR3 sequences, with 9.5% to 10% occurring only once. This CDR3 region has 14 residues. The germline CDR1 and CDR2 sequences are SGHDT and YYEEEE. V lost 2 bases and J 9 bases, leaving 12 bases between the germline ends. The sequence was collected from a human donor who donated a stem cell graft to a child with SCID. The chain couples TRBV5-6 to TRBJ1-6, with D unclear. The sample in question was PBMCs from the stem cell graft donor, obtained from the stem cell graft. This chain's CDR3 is CASSFANRISPLHF. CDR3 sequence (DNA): TGTGCCAGCAGCTTCGCCAACCGTATTTCACCCCTCCACTTT.